This T cell receptor (beta chain) came from a study of T cell responses to AZD1222 COVID-19 vaccine. Study in general: Second-dose intervals of approximately 4 or approximately 12 weeks were pooled. General study results and limits: Among the donors, most were white British and more were female, and clonal diversity was possibly underestimated.

There are 15 residues in the CDR3. The V segment lost 6 bases and the J segment 6 bases; nucleotides outside the gene matches: 7. From germline, CDR1 is SEHNR and CDR2 FQNEAQ (reference sequence). This clone has a count of ten or more. What it recognizes is unknown. Assay used: immunoSEQ multiplex PCR; TCRdb lists only in-frame clones, some missing. The sample yields some 130,000 clones, around 85% seen once. V usage is TRBV7-9 and J usage is TRBJ2-2; 10 bases align to TRBD2. This receptor was obtained from an adult in good health. Sequenced material: peripheral blood, taken on day 0 of AZD1222 vaccination. The CDR3 loop is CASREGLARAGELFF. The CDR3 nucleotides read TGTGCCAGCAGGGAGGGACTAGCGAGGGCCGGGGAGCTGTTTTTT.